Sequencing of this TCR beta chain was carried out in a study of T cell responses to AZD1222 COVID-19 vaccine. This clone has a handful of counts. Its antigen remains unknown. Measured with immunoSEQ multiplex PCR; TCRdb has only the in-frame clones, and not every one. The sample comprises some 170,000 clones, 92% of which are singletons, and around 1% rests with the top ten. Study-level points and caveats: Only a handful of AZD1222 recipients, roughly six in all, had baseline seropositivity. White British donors predominated, females outnumbered males, and clonal diversity was possibly underestimated. Spike regions recognized by vaccine-associated CD4 TCRs spanned the protein, led by 160-218 and 743-854.

The CDR3 is 13 amino acids. Germline values: CDR1 SGHVS, CDR2 FNYEAQ. V was shortened by 0 bases and J by 1 base, with 3 bases between the two germline ends. The sequence derives from an adult who received the AZD1222 COVID-19 vaccine. The V gene is TRBV7-6, the J gene TRBJ1-1; no clear D gene. This material consisted of peripheral blood, taken 28 days after the second AZD1222 dose. The CDR3 nucleotides read TGTGCCAGCAGCTTAGCAGAGAACACTGAAGCTTTCTTT. This encodes CASSLAENTEAFF.